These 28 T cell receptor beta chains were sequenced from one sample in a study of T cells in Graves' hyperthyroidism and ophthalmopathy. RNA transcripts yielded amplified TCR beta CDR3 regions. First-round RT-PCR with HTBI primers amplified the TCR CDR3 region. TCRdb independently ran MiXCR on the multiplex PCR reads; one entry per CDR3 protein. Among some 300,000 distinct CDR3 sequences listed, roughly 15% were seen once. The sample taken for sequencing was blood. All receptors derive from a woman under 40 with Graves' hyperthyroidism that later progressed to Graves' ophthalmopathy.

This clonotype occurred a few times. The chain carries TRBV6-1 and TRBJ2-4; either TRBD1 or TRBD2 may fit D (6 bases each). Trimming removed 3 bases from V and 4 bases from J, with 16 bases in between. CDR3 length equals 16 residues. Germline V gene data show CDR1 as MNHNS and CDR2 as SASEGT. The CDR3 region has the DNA TGTGCCAGCAGTGATGAATGGGGGGCTTTAAAAAACATTCAGTACTTC. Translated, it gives CASSDEWGALKNIQYF.

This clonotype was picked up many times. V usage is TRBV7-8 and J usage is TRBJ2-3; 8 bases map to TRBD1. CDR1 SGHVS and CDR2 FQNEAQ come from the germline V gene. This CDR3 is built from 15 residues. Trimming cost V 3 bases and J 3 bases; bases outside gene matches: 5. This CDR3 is CASSFQGAITDTQYF. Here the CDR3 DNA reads TGTGCCAGCAGCTTTCAGGGGGCTATTACAGATACGCAGTATTTT.

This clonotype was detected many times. CDR3 nucleotide sequence: TGTGCCGCCTGGGCGGGGGAGACCCAGTACTTC. Translation gives CAAWAGETQYF. V and J are TRBV6-1 and TRBJ2-5, with D possibly being TRBD2 (6 bases). CDR1 is MNHNS and CDR2 is SASEGT in the germline V gene. This CDR3 is 11 amino acids long. The V gene lost 11 bases and the J gene lost 5 bases, with 12 bases spanning the gap.

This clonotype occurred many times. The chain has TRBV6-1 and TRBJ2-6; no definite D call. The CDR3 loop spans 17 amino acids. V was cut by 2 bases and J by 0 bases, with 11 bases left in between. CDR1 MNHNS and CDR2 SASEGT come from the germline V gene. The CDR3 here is CASSEWGRSSGANVLTF. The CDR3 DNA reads TGTGCCAGCAGTGAATGGGGAAGGAGCTCTGGGGCCAACGTCCTGACTTTC.

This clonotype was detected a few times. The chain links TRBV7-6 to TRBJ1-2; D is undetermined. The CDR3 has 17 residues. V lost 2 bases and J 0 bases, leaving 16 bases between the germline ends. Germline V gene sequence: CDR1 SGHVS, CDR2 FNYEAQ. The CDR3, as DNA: TGTGCCAGCAGCTTAAGATCCCCCCAGGAGGCTAACTATGGCTACACCTTC. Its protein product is CASSLRSPQEANYGYTF. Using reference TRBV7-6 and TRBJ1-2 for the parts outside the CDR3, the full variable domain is GAGVSQSPRYKVTKRGQDVALRCDPISGHVSLYWYRQALGQGPEFLTYFNYEAQQDKSGLPNDRFSAERPEGSISTLTIQRTEQRDSAMYRCASSLRSPQEANYGYTFGSGTRLTVV.

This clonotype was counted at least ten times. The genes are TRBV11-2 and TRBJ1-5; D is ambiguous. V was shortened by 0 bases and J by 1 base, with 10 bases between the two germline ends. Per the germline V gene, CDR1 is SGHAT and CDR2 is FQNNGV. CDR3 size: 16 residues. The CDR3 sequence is CASSLDWTISNQPQHF. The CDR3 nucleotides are TGTGCCAGCAGCTTAGACTGGACGATCAGCAATCAGCCCCAGCATTTT.

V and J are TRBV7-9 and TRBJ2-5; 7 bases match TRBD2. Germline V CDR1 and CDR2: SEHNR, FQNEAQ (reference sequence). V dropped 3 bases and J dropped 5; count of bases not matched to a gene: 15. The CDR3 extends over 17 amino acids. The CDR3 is CASSFGREAITGETQYF. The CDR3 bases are TGTGCCAGCAGCTTCGGTCGGGAGGCCATCACCGGGGAGACCCAGTACTTC.

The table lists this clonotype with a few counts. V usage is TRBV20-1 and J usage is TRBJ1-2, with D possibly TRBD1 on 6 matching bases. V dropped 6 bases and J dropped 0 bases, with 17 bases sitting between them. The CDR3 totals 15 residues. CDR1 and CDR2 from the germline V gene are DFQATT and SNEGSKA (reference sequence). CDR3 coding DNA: TGCAGTGCGTACCCCTACCAGGGGACTAACTATGGCTACACCTTC. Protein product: CSAYPYQGTNYGYTF.

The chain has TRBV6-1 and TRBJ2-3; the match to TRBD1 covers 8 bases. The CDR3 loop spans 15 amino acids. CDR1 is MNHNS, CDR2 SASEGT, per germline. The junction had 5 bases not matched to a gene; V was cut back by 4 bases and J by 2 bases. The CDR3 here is CASSAQGALTDTQYF. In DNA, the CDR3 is TGTGCCAGCAGTGCCCAGGGGGCTCTCACAGATACGCAGTATTTT.

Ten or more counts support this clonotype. The CDR3 DNA follows: TGTGCCAGCAGTTCCTTACAGGGTCGAGGGACCCAGTACTTC. Translation gives CASSSLQGRGTQYF. This chain joins TRBV27 and TRBJ2-5, with a tentative D call TRBD1 (6 bases). Trimming pared 4 bases from V and 7 bases from J, leaving 16 bases between. Per germline, CDR1 MNHEY and CDR2 SMNVEV (reference sequence). This CDR3 has 14 residues.

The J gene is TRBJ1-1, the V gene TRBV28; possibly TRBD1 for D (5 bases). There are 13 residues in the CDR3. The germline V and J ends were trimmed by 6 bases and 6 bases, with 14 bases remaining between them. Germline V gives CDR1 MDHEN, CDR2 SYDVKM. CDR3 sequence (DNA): TGTGCCAGCAGGCGGGGGATGATTGCTGAAGCTTTCTTT. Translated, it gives CASRRGMIAEAFF.

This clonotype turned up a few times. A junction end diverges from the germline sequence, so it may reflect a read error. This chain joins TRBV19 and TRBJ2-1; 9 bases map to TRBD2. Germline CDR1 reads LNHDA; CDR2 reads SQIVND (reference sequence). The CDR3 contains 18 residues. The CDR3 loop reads CASRIAGMSSGTDNEQFF. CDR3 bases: TGTGCCAGTAGGATAGCCGGCATGTCTAGCGGGACAGACAATGAGCAGTTCTTC.

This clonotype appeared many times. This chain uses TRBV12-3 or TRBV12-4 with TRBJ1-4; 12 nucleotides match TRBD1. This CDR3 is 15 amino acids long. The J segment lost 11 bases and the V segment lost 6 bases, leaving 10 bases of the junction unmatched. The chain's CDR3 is CASSWKGQGADKLFF. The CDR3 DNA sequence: TGTGCCAGCAGCTGGAAGGGACAGGGGGCAGACAAACTGTTTTTT.

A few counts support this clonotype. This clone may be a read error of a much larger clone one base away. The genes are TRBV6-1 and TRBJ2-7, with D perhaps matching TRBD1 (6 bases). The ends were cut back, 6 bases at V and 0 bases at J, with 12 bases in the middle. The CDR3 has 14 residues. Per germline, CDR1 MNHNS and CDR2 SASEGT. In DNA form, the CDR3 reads TGTGCCAGCAGCCCGTCGGACAGCTCCTACGAGCAGTACTTC. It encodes CASSPSDSSYEQYF.

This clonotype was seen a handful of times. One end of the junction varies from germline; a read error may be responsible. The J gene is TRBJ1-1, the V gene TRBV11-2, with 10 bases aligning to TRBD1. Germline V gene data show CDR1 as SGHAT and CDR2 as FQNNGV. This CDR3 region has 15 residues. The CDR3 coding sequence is TGTGCCAGCAGCTTAGCGGGACAGGGGTGCACTGAAGCCTTCTTT. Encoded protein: CASSLAGQGCTEAFF.

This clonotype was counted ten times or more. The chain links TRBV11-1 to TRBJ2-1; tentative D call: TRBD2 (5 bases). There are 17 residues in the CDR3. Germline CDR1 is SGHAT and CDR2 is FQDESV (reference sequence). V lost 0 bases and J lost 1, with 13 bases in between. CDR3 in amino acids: CASSLAKLGISYNEQFF. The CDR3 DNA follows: TGTGCCAGCAGCTTAGCCAAACTAGGTATATCCTACAATGAGCAGTTCTTC.

The CDR3 here is CASSYPGAPYNEQFF. The CDR3 DNA follows: TGTGCCAGCAGTTACCCCGGGGCCCCCTACAATGAGCAGTTCTTC. The chain is built from TRBV6-5 and TRBJ2-1; D is perhaps TRBD1 or TRBD2 (5 bases each). V was trimmed by 2 bases and J by 2 bases, leaving 10 bases between them. This CDR3 comprises 15 residues. From germline, CDR1 is MNHEY and CDR2 SVGAGI.

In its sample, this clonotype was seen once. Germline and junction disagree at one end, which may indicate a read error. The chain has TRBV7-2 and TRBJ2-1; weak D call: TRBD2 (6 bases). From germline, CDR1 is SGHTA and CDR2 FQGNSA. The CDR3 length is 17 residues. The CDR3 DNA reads TGCGCCAGCAGACCTGTGGTGGTGGCGGGGAAAAACAATGAGCAGTTCTTC. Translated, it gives CASRPVVVAGKNNEQFF.

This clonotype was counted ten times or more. CDR3 DNA sequence: TGTGCCAGCAGCTTAGCCGACCTATACTACGAGCAGTACTTC. It codes for CASSLADLYYEQYF. The V and J genes are TRBV7-2 and TRBJ2-7; D is uncertain. Trimming left V 0 bases short and J 3 bases short, with 9 bases between. Germline V gene data show CDR1 as SGHTA and CDR2 as FQGNSA. The CDR3 contains 14 residues.

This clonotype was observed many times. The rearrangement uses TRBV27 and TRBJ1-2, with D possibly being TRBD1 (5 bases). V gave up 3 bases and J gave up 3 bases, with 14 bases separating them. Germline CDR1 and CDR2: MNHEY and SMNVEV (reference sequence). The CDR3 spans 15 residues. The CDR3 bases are TGTGCCAGCAGTTTGGGATGGGGGACCGACTATGGCTACACCTTC. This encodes CASSLGWGTDYGYTF.

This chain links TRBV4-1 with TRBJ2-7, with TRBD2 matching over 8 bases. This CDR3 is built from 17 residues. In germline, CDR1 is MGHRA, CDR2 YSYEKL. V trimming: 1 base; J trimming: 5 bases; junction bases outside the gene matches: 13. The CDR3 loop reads CASSQGAPSGGSNEQYF. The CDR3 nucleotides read TGCGCCAGCAGCCAAGGAGCCCCCTCGGGGGGGAGCAACGAGCAGTACTTC.

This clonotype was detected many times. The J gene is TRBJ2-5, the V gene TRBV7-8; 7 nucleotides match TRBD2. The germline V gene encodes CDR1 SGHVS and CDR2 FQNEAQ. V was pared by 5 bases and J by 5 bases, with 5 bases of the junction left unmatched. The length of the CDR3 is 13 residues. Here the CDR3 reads CASSTGLGETQYF. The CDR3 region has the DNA TGTGCCAGCAGCACAGGACTAGGGGAGACCCAGTACTTC.

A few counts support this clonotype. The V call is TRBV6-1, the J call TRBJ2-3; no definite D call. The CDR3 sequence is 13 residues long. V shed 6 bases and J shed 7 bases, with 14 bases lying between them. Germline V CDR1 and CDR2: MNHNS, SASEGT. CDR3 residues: CASSQLWGNTQYF. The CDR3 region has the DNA TGTGCCAGCAGCCAGCTATGGGGAAATACGCAGTATTTT.

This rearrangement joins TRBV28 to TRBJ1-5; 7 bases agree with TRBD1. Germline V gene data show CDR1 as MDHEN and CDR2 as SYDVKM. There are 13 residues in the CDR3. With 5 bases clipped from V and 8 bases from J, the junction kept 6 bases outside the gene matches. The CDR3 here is CASSLRDSKPQHF. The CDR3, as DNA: TGTGCCAGCAGTCTCCGGGACAGCAAGCCCCAGCATTTT.

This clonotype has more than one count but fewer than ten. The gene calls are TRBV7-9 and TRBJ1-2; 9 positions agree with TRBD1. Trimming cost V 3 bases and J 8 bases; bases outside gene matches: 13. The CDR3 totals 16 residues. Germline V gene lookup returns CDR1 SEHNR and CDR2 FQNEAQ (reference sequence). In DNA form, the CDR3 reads TGTGCCAGCAGCTTGGCCCCGGGACAGGGTGTTAAAGGCTACACCTTC. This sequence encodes CASSLAPGQGVKGYTF.

CDR3 in DNA: TGTGCCACCAGTGATTTTCACCGGGAGCTGTTTTTT. Its translation: CATSDFHRELFF. V is TRBV24-1 and J is TRBJ2-2; D unresolved. Germline-derived CDR1 and CDR2 are KGHDR and SFDVKD. The CDR3 is 12 amino acids. The germline V and J ends were trimmed by 1 base and 9 bases, with 5 bases remaining between them.

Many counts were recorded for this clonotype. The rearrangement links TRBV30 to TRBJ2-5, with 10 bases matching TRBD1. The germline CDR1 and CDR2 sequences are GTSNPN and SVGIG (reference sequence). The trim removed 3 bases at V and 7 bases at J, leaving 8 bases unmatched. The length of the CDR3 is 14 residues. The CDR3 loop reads CAWSGGTGAVTQYF. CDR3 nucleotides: TGTGCCTGGAGCGGGGGGACAGGGGCGGTGACCCAGTACTTC.

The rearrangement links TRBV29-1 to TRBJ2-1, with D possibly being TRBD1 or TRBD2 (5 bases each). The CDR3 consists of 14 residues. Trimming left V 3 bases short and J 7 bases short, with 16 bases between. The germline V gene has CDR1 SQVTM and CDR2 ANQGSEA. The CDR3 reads CSVDAGTIQNEQFF. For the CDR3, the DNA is TGCAGCGTTGATGCAGGGACGATTCAGAATGAGCAGTTCTTC.